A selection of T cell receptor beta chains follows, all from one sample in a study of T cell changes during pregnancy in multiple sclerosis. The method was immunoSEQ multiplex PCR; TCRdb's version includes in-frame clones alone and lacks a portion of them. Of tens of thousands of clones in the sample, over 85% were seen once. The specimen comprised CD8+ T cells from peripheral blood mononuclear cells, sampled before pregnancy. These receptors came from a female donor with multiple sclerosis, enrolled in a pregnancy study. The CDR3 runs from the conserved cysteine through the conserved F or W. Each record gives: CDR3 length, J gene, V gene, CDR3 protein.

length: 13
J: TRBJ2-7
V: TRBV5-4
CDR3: CASSDRESYEQYF

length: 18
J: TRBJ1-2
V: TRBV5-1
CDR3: CASSSRGDRGFRCYGYTF

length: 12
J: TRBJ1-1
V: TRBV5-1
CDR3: CASSELHTEAFF

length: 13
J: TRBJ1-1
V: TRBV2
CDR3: CASSGQGNTEAFF

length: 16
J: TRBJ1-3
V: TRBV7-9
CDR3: CASSSRVNRPGNTIYF

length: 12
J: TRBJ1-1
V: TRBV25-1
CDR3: CASSAPGQEAFF

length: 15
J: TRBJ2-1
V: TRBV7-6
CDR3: CASSHSGGAGNEQFF

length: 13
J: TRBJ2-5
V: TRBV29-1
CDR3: CSVGTGVGGTQYF

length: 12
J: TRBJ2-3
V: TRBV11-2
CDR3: CASSPSTDTQYF

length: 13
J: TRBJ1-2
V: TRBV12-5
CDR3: CASGPSLFYGYTF

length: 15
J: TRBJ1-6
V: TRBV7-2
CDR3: CASSLVQAYNSPLHF

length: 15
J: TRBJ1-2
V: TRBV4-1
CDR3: CASSQDHGGNYGYTF

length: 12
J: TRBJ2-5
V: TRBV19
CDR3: CASRSETETQYF

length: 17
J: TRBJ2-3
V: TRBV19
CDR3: CASSIIRRTGDSDTQYF

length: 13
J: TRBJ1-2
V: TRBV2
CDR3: CASTADSFGGYTF

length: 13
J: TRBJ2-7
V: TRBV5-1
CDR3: CASSLDMSYEQYF

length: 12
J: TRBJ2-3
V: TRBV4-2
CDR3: CARGGCTDTQYF

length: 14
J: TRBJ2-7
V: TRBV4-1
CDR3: CASSPGQYDYEQYF

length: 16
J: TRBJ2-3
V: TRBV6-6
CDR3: CASSPLTSGGRDTQYF

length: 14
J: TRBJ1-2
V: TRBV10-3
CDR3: CATLVQGDNYGYTF

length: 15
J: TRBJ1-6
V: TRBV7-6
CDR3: CASSLEGTGFSPLHF

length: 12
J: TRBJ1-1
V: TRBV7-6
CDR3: CASSLILTEAFF

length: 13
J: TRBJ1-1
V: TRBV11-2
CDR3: CASSPPDRVEAFF

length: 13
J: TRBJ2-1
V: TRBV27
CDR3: CASSFGGYNEQFF